One and the same sample provided the 31 T cell receptor beta chains below, sequenced in a study of T cells in Graves' hyperthyroidism and ophthalmopathy. Researchers took RNA transcripts and amplified the TCR beta CDR3 regions from them. Initially, a first-round RT-PCR of the TCR CDR3 employed the HTBI primer set. TCRdb reprocessed the multiplex PCR reads with MiXCR, giving one entry per CDR3 protein. Of around 760,000 distinct CDR3 sequences listed, roughly a third were seen once; the top ten hold less than 40%. Material: blood. Receptors were obtained from a woman aged 35 to 49 with Graves' hyperthyroidism.

This clonotype appeared a few times. V is TRBV14 and J is TRBJ1-2; D call uncertain. V was shortened by 3 bases and J by 8 bases, with 7 bases between the two germline ends. The CDR3 has 11 amino acids. The germline CDR1 and CDR2 sequences are SGHDN and FVKESK. CDR3 amino acids: CASSQILGYTF. The CDR3, as DNA: TGTGCCAGCAGCCAGATACTAGGCTACACCTTC.

This clonotype was detected only a few times. V is TRBV7-9 and J is TRBJ1-6; D remains unclear. Germline V CDR1 and CDR2: SEHNR, FQNEAQ (reference sequence). V lost 1 base to trimming and J lost 0 bases, with 10 bases between them. This CDR3 has 17 residues. The CDR3 here is CASSLGESSSYNSPLHF. Written as DNA, the CDR3 is TGTGCCAGCAGCTTAGGGGAGAGTAGCTCCTATAATTCACCCCTCCACTTT. Combining the CDR3 with reference TRBV7-9 and TRBJ1-6 gives the whole variable domain DTGVSQNPRHKITKRGQNVTFRCDPISEHNRLYWYRQTLGQGPEFLTYFQNEAQLEKSRLLSDRFSAERPKGSFSTLEIQRTEQGDSAMYLCASSLGESSSYNSPLHFGNGTRLTVT.

About this clonotype itself: This sequence may be a read error, since a much larger clone differs from it by one base. The V call is TRBV19, the J call TRBJ1-6, with 9 nucleotides matching TRBD1. This CDR3 has 15 amino acids. Germline CDR1 and CDR2: LNHDA and SQIVND (reference sequence). In DNA form, the CDR3 reads TGTGTCAGCAGTCGGACTACAGGGGGCTCTTCACCCCTCCACTTT. This sequence encodes CVSSRTTGGSSPLHF.

This chain uses TRBV20-1 with TRBJ1-6; a weak D match, TRBD1 (5 bases). The length of the CDR3 is 15 residues. Germline CDR1 is DFQATT and CDR2 is SNEGSKA (reference sequence). Trimming shortened V by 3 bases and J by 7 bases, and 16 bases separated the two germline ends. CDR3 residues: CSARTGQGINSPLHF. The DNA of the CDR3 is TGCAGTGCTAGGACGGGTCAGGGTATCAATTCACCCCTCCACTTT.

The table lists this clonotype with many counts. The chain uses TRBV10-3 and TRBJ1-2; D is possibly TRBD1 (5 bases). Trimming stripped 2 bases from V and 3 bases from J, with 7 bases between. Germline CDR1 and CDR2: ENHRY and SYGVKD. The CDR3 consists of 13 residues. CDR3 loop: CAISEGTDYGYTF. The CDR3 DNA is TGTGCCATCAGTGAGGGGACCGACTATGGCTACACCTTC.

CDR3 loop: CASHSGTDPLGVTKPQHF. CDR3 sequence (DNA): TGTGCCAGTCATTCGGGCACAGACCCTCTAGGGGTAACAAAGCCCCAGCATTTT. This chain connects TRBV19 to TRBJ1-5, with TRBD1 as a possible D gene (5 bases). The length of the CDR3 is 18 residues. V gave up 8 bases and J gave up 8 bases, with 31 bases separating them. Germline V gene lookup returns CDR1 LNHDA and CDR2 SQIVND (reference sequence).

This clonotype was seen at least ten times. This chain uses TRBV2 with TRBJ2-7, with 9 nucleotides matching TRBD1. Germline V gene lookup returns CDR1 SNHLY and CDR2 FYNNEI. V dropped 6 bases and J dropped 4; count of bases not matched to a gene: 7. CDR3 length equals 14 residues. The CDR3 DNA sequence: TGTGCCAGCAGATCCCCGGGACAGGGTTACGAGCAGTACTTC. Translating it yields CASRSPGQGYEQYF.

In DNA, the CDR3 is TGCGCCAGCAGCTACGGTGGGGGGGCTAGGATGAACACTGAAGCTTTCTTT. It encodes CASSYGGGARMNTEAFF. The genes are TRBV5-1 and TRBJ1-1; D is possibly TRBD1 (6 bases). Germline V CDR1 and CDR2: SGHRS, YFSETQ. The V and J ends lost 3 bases and 0 bases respectively, with 18 bases between them. CDR3 length equals 17 residues.

This clonotype appeared many times. The genes are TRBV7-6 and TRBJ2-3, with D hard to call. Germline CDR1 is SGHVS and CDR2 is FNYEAQ. V gave up 2 bases and J gave up 3 bases, with 3 bases separating them. This CDR3 is built from 12 residues. CDR3 nucleotides: TGTGCCAGCAGCTTAATGACAGATACGCAGTATTTT. It is translated as CASSLMTDTQYF. The full variable domain, with the rest looked up from reference TRBV7-6 and TRBJ2-3, is GAGVSQSPRYKVTKRGQDVALRCDPISGHVSLYWYRQALGQGPEFLTYFNYEAQQDKSGLPNDRFSAERPEGSISTLTIQRTEQRDSAMYRCASSLMTDTQYFGPGTRLTVL.

This chain links TRBV6-1 with TRBJ2-7; possible D gene TRBD2, 6 bases. Trimming pared 6 bases from V and 2 bases from J, leaving 20 bases between. The CDR3 length is 16 residues. Per germline, CDR1 MNHNS and CDR2 SASEGT. CDR3 coding DNA: TGTGCCAGCAGCTGGACCGGGACTGCGGAAACCTACGAGCAGTACTTC. This translates into CASSWTGTAETYEQYF.

This chain joins TRBV12-3 or TRBV12-4 and TRBJ2-3; 10 nucleotides agree with TRBD2. This CDR3 is 16 amino acids long. After removal of 5 bases from V and 2 bases from J, the junction contained 7 bases not matched to a gene. Here the CDR3 reads CASSPYGLADTDTQYF. CDR3 DNA sequence: TGTGCCAGCAGTCCCTACGGACTAGCGGACACAGATACGCAGTATTTT.

This clonotype was seen only once. V usage is TRBV20-1 and J usage is TRBJ2-1, with D possibly matching TRBD2 (6 bases). The CDR3 totals 13 residues. CDR1 DFQATT and CDR2 SNEGSKA come from the germline V gene (reference sequence). Trimming removed 6 bases from V and 5 bases from J, with 14 bases in between. The CDR3 DNA sequence: TGCAGTGCGTCTAGCGTAGGGGACAATGAGCAGTTCTTC. It translates to CSASSVGDNEQFF.

CDR3 bases: TGTGCCAGCAGCTTAGGAATGTCCGGGGACACCATATATTTT. It encodes CASSLGMSGDTIYF. The chain has TRBV11-2 and TRBJ1-3; D remains unclear. The germline V gene encodes CDR1 SGHAT and CDR2 FQNNGV. The CDR3 covers 14 residues. The V end was cut by 1 base, the J end by 8 bases, with 12 bases between.

The table lists this clonotype with a few counts. The chain employs TRBV20-1 and TRBJ2-7; a weak D match, TRBD2 (6 bases). The germline CDR1 and CDR2 sequences are DFQATT and SNEGSKA (reference sequence). V lost 2 bases to trimming and J lost 2 bases, with 13 bases between them. The CDR3 covers 14 residues. The CDR3 DNA follows: TGCAGTGCTAGAACGGGGGAGAAGGCCTACGAGCAGTACTTC. Translated: CSARTGEKAYEQYF.

This sequence joins TRBV5-1 and TRBJ2-7; TRBD1 aligns across 9 bases. V was pared by 1 base and J by 3 bases, with 5 bases of the junction left unmatched. The CDR3 contains 15 residues. Germline CDR1 SGHRS, CDR2 YFSETQ. CDR3 DNA sequence: TGCGCCAGCAGCTTGTACGGGACAGGGTTCTACGAGCAGTACTTC. It codes for CASSLYGTGFYEQYF.

A word on this clonotype: Its ends do not fully match the called genes, so a read error is possible. The chain employs TRBV7-6 and TRBJ1-1; D uncertain. The CDR3 contains 16 residues. In germline, CDR1 is SGHVS, CDR2 FNYEAQ. CDR3 coding DNA: TGTGCTAGCAGTTCCACCCTCTGGGCCATGAACACTGAAGCTTTCTTT. Translation gives CASSSTLWAMNTEAFF.

This clonotype was seen many times. The J gene is TRBJ1-3, the V gene TRBV7-9; D ambiguous. Germline CDR1 is SEHNR and CDR2 is FQNEAQ (reference sequence). The CDR3 runs to 14 residues. Trimming cost V 5 bases and J 1 base, with 9 bases left between them. DNA of the CDR3: TGTGCCAGCAGCGATTCAAAGTCTGGAAACACCATATATTTT. This encodes CASSDSKSGNTIYF.

V is TRBV6-1 and J is TRBJ1-4; 7 bases match TRBD1. The V and J ends lost 5 bases and 4 bases, in that order; junction bases with no gene match: 7. This CDR3 is 15 amino acids long. CDR1 is MNHNS and CDR2 is SASEGT in the germline V gene. This CDR3 reads CASSPGTVGNEKLFF. DNA of the CDR3: TGTGCCAGCAGTCCCGGGACAGTGGGTAATGAAAAACTGTTTTTT.

This clonotype was seen a few times. The rearrangement joins TRBV12-3 or TRBV12-4 to TRBJ1-4; possibly TRBD1 for D (5 bases). V was clipped by 8 bases and J by 7 bases, with 14 bases between them. The CDR3 is made up of 13 amino acids. The CDR3 here is CASGAQQGEKLFF. The CDR3 DNA sequence: TGTGCCAGCGGGGCCCAGCAGGGTGAAAAACTGTTTTTT.

The chain uses TRBV7-3 and TRBJ1-1; 7 nucleotides agree with TRBD1. CDR1 and CDR2 (germline): SGHTA, FQGTGA. The CDR3 sequence is 14 residues long. Losses at the gene ends were 5 bases for V and 7 bases for J; bases not matched to a gene: 10. CDR3 nucleotides: TGTGCCAGCAGCGAGGGGACAGAACAAGGTGAAGCTTTCTTT. It encodes CASSEGTEQGEAFF.

The rearrangement uses TRBV20-1 and TRBJ2-7; 9 positions match TRBD1. The V gene's germline CDR1 is DFQATT and CDR2 SNEGSKA (reference sequence). This CDR3 region has 14 residues. Unmatched junction bases numbered 4, after V lost 0 bases and J lost 4 bases. CDR3 residues: CSAREPGTGYEQYF. The CDR3 DNA follows: TGCAGTGCTAGAGAACCTGGGACAGGGTACGAGCAGTACTTC.

There are many counts of this clonotype. The chain recombines TRBV7-2 with TRBJ2-7; D not certain. V lost 1 base, J lost 3 bases, and 10 bases lay in between. There are 14 residues in the CDR3. CDR1 is SGHTA and CDR2 is FQGNSA in the germline V gene. CDR3 nucleotides: TGTGCCAGCAGCTTAGACTGGACCATCTACGAGCAGTACTTC. Translation gives CASSLDWTIYEQYF.

This clonotype was seen more than once but under ten times. The rearrangement uses TRBV5-5 and TRBJ2-7; D gene unclear. This CDR3 has 13 residues. The V end was cut by 0 bases, the J end by 4 bases, with 8 bases between. The germline V gene has CDR1 SGHKS and CDR2 YYEKEE (reference sequence). In DNA, the CDR3 is TGTGCCAGCAGCTTGGAGATGGTGTACGAGCAGTACTTC. It encodes CASSLEMVYEQYF.

Points on this clonotype: A much bigger clone sits one base away, suggesting this may be a read error. This chain uses TRBV2 with TRBJ2-7, with D possibly called TRBD1 or TRBD2 (5 bases each). The CDR3 extends over 14 amino acids. The germline V gene has CDR1 SNHLY and CDR2 FYNNEI. The germline V and J ends were trimmed by 9 bases and 6 bases, with 21 bases remaining between them. The CDR3 DNA reads TGTGCCAGATCACCGGGGCCGGCCGTAGGCGAGCAGTACTTC. This translates into CARSPGPAVGEQYF.

About this clonotype itself: One junction end disagrees with the germline gene, perhaps due to a read error. V and J are TRBV15 and TRBJ2-7, with D perhaps matching TRBD2 (6 bases). Germline assignment: CDR1 LNHNV and CDR2 YYDKDF (reference sequence). This CDR3 spans 13 amino acids. The CDR3 nucleotides read TGTGTCACCAGCAGTAAGGGACTCTACGAGCAGTACTTC. This translates into CVTSSKGLYEQYF.

The V and J genes are TRBV6-5 and TRBJ1-1, with 11 bases fitting TRBD1. The V segment lost 8 bases and the J segment 2 bases; nucleotides outside the gene matches: 7. In germline, CDR1 is MNHEY, CDR2 SVGAGI. The CDR3 is 15 residues long. The CDR3 here is CASGQGARINTEAFF. The CDR3 bases are TGTGCCAGCGGACAGGGGGCCCGAATAAACACTGAAGCTTTCTTT.

V gene TRBV2 combines with J gene TRBJ1-2; 8 positions agree with TRBD1. V shed 4 bases and J 4 bases; nucleotides not matched to a gene: 8. The CDR3 runs 15 residues. Germline V gives CDR1 SNHLY, CDR2 FYNNEI. The CDR3 bases are TGTGCCAGCAGTGTGGGGACAGGTCTCGGCTATGGCTACACCTTC. This codes for CASSVGTGLGYGYTF.

This clonotype was counted at least ten times. CDR3 in amino acids: CASSEGEFYEQYF. The CDR3, as DNA: TGTGCCAGCAGTGAAGGGGAATTCTACGAGCAGTACTTC. The V gene is TRBV6-5, the J gene TRBJ2-7; weak D call: TRBD1 (5 bases). The germline V and J ends were trimmed by 5 bases and 3 bases, with 11 bases remaining between them. Germline values: CDR1 MNHEY, CDR2 SVGAGI. The CDR3 is made up of 13 amino acids.

The chain has TRBV6-5 and TRBJ2-7, with 8 bases lining up with TRBD1. This CDR3 region has 15 residues. Germline lookup yields CDR1 MNHEY and CDR2 SVGAGI. Losses at the gene ends were 5 bases for V and 0 bases for J; bases not matched to a gene: 6. CDR3 protein: CASSPYRGASYEQYF. The CDR3 DNA reads as TGTGCCAGCAGTCCCTACAGGGGGGCCTCCTACGAGCAGTACTTC.

With regard to this clonotype: A read error may be the cause here, since a much bigger clone is one base away. The DNA for the CDR3 is TGTGCCAGCAGCGCGTGGAACCTGGAAAAACTGTTTTTT. Residues: CASSAWNLEKLFF. This chain joins TRBV7-9 and TRBJ1-4; D is undetermined. The CDR3 contains 13 residues. V shed 5 bases and J shed 8 bases, with 12 bases lying between them. Germline loops: CDR1 SEHNR, CDR2 FQNEAQ (reference sequence). The variable domain in full, completed from reference TRBV7-9 and TRBJ1-4, reads DTGVSQNPRHKITKRGQNVTFRCDPISEHNRLYWYRQTLGQGPEFLTYFQNEAQLEKSRLLSDRFSAERPKGSFSTLEIQRTEQGDSAMYLCASSAWNLEKLFFGSGTQLSVL.

CDR3 sequence: CASRFRGRSTEAFF. CDR3 nucleotides: TGTGCCAGCAGGTTCAGGGGTCGGTCCACTGAAGCTTTCTTT. The chain joins TRBV13 to TRBJ1-1, with D maybe TRBD1 (6 bases). CDR1 and CDR2 from the germline V gene are PRHDT and FYEKMQ (reference sequence). This CDR3 is 14 amino acids long. V was cut by 6 bases and J by 4 bases, with 15 bases left in between.